The 28 T cell receptor beta chains below come from one sample, sequenced in a study of T cells after yellow fever vaccination. TCRdb independently ran MiXCR on the 5' RACE reads; one entry per CDR3 protein. The sample lists 550,000 or so distinct CDR3 sequences; approximately 21% were seen once. Sequences were derived from PBMCs, sampled 15 days after the yellow fever booster vaccination. Receptors originate from a man under 40 who received the YFV17D yellow fever vaccine.

This clonotype was recorded a few times. The J gene is TRBJ2-3, the V gene TRBV7-2; tentatively, D is TRBD1 (5 bases). CDR1 is SGHTA and CDR2 is FQGNSA in the germline V gene. Trimming removed 5 bases at V and 9 bases at J, with 12 bases between. The CDR3 covers 12 residues. The DNA for the CDR3 is TGTGCCAGCAGCCCGGTCAAGGGGACGCAGTATTTT. This encodes CASSPVKGTQYF.

This clonotype occurred a few times. This chain joins TRBV5-5 and TRBJ2-1; weak D call: TRBD2 (7 bases). Trimming left V 0 bases short and J 7 bases short, with 17 bases between. Germline-derived CDR1 and CDR2 are SGHKS and YYEKEE (reference sequence). The CDR3 spans 16 residues. The CDR3 reads CASSLGGGLLSNEQFF. CDR3 sequence (DNA): TGTGCCAGCAGCTTGGGAGGGGGACTACTATCAAATGAGCAGTTCTTC.

This clonotype was picked up one time. V usage is TRBV11-2 and J usage is TRBJ1-4; maybe TRBD1 (5 bases). The V and J ends lost 5 bases and 5 bases respectively, with 15 bases between them. The CDR3 is 15 residues long. Per the germline V gene, CDR1 is SGHAT and CDR2 is FQNNGV. The chain's CDR3 is CASSAPGRMNEKLFF. DNA of the CDR3: TGTGCCAGCAGCGCCCCGGGACGTATGAATGAAAAACTGTTTTTT.

V and J are TRBV29-1 and TRBJ2-2; 9 nucleotides agree with TRBD1. The CDR3 is made up of 13 amino acids. Trimming removed 7 bases from V and 4 bases from J; junction bases left unmatched: 4. From germline, CDR1 is SQVTM and CDR2 ANQGSEA. The DNA for the CDR3 is TGCAGCGGGGGACAGGGTACCACCGGGGAGCTGTTTTTT. Translating it yields CSGGQGTTGELFF.

This clonotype showed up just a few times. The rearrangement links TRBV12-3 or TRBV12-4 to TRBJ2-2; unclear D gene. The CDR3 has 14 residues. V gave up 4 bases and J gave up 6 bases, with 12 bases separating them. In nucleotides, the CDR3 is TGTGCCAGCAGTTCGGCTACCGTATCCGGGGAGCTGTTTTTT. Its protein is CASSSATVSGELFF.

The chain links TRBV10-3 to TRBJ2-1; D not certain. Germline loops: CDR1 ENHRY, CDR2 SYGVKD. This CDR3 has 12 amino acids. V was shortened by 5 bases and J by 7 bases, with 9 bases between the two germline ends. The DNA for the CDR3 is TGTGCCATCAGTTCGACGCCGAATGAGCAGTTCTTC. It specifies CAISSTPNEQFF.

The chain combines TRBV10-1 with TRBJ2-2, with D maybe TRBD1 (6 bases). V was pared by 5 bases and J by 2 bases, with 15 bases between. The CDR3 extends over 16 amino acids. Per the germline V gene, CDR1 is WNHNN and CDR2 is SYGVQD (reference sequence). CDR3 in DNA: TGCGCCAGCAGTACCGCAGGCAGGGGTAACACCGGGGAGCTGTTTTTT. It translates to CASSTAGRGNTGELFF.

This clonotype turned up a few times. This chain joins TRBV21-1 and TRBJ2-7. TRBV21-1 is recorded as a pseudogene. The CDR3 runs to 14 residues. The CDR3 coding sequence is TGTGCCAGCAGCATGGGTCGAGCCCACTACGAGCAGTACTTC. Translated, it gives CASSMGRAHYEQYF.

The rearrangement joins TRBV20-1 to TRBJ2-1, with 10 nucleotides matching TRBD2. The trim removed 0 bases at V and 9 bases at J, leaving 14 bases unmatched. The germline V gene has CDR1 DFQATT and CDR2 SNEGSKA (reference sequence). The CDR3 runs to 17 residues. CDR3 sequence reads: CSARDYARLAGTSEQFF. The CDR3 nucleotides are TGCAGTGCTAGAGATTACGCCCGACTAGCGGGTACCAGTGAGCAGTTCTTC.

J is TRBJ2-7 and V is TRBV2, with a possible D match to TRBD2 (6 bases). The germline V and J ends were trimmed by 6 bases and 3 bases, with 21 bases remaining between them. Per the germline V gene, CDR1 is SNHLY and CDR2 is FYNNEI. This CDR3 spans 16 amino acids. CDR3 sequence reads: CASSGPGLVRLYEQYF. The CDR3 nucleotides are TGTGCCAGCAGCGGACCGGGACTGGTCCGCCTCTACGAGCAGTACTTC.

This clonotype showed up many times. The J gene is TRBJ1-3, the V gene TRBV6-5; D is ambiguous. From germline, CDR1 is MNHEY and CDR2 SVGAGI. Trimming pared 6 bases from V and 9 bases from J, leaving 12 bases between. The CDR3 is 12 residues long. CDR3 in amino acids: CASSPLRGTIYF. DNA for the CDR3: TGTGCCAGCAGCCCCCTCCGGGGCACCATATATTTT.

The rearrangement links TRBV7-2 to TRBJ2-1, with D possibly TRBD1 on 6 matching bases. In germline, CDR1 is SGHTA, CDR2 FQGNSA. The CDR3 extends over 15 amino acids. V lost 1 base and J lost 0, with 7 bases in between. The CDR3 DNA sequence: TGTGCCAGCAGCTTAGAGGGACACTCCTACAATGAGCAGTTCTTC. Translated, it gives CASSLEGHSYNEQFF.

This clonotype has ten or more counts. This sequence joins TRBV27 and TRBJ2-1, with 14 bases identical to TRBD2. Trimming at V came to 9 bases and at J to 9 bases, leaving 10 bases not matched to a gene. CDR1 MNHEY and CDR2 SMNVEV come from the germline V gene (reference sequence). There are 15 residues in the CDR3. The CDR3 reads CARTGLAGGGCEQFF. The CDR3 region has the DNA TGTGCCAGAACCGGACTAGCGGGAGGAGGTTGTGAGCAGTTCTTC.

This clonotype has more than one count but fewer than ten. The chain is built from TRBV7-2 and TRBJ2-7; D is ambiguous. V was trimmed by 5 bases and J by 1 base, leaving 12 bases between them. The CDR3 runs to 14 residues. Germline V CDR1 and CDR2: SGHTA, FQGNSA. The CDR3, as DNA: TGTGCCAGCAGCCCTGTTATAATTTCCTACGAGCAGTACTTC. As protein: CASSPVIISYEQYF.

About this clonotype itself: Germline and junction disagree at one end, which may indicate a read error. V gene TRBV20-1 combines with J gene TRBJ2-1; 8 bases line up with TRBD1. This CDR3 contains 16 residues. Germline V gives CDR1 DFQATT, CDR2 SNEGSKA (reference sequence). The CDR3 DNA reads as TGCTGTGCTAGAGTTCGGCAGGGGGCATTCTACAATGAGCAGTTCTTC. Its protein product is CCARVRQGAFYNEQFF.

The chain joins TRBV24-1 to TRBJ2-1, with D possibly being TRBD2 (7 bases). V was clipped by 5 bases and J by 8 bases, with 12 bases between them. Germline V CDR1 and CDR2: KGHDR, SFDVKD. The CDR3 runs 13 residues. The CDR3 DNA is TGTGCCACCAGTGGTCCGGGGGGCGATGAGCAGTTCTTC. Its translation is CATSGPGGDEQFF.

This chain connects TRBV2 to TRBJ1-2; D is uncertain. The CDR3 covers 15 residues. From germline, CDR1 is SNHLY and CDR2 FYNNEI. Trimming removed 6 bases from V and 4 bases from J, with 18 bases in between. The CDR3 is CASSVSDDPPYGYTF. In DNA form, the CDR3 reads TGTGCCAGCAGCGTAAGCGACGACCCTCCCTATGGCTACACCTTC.

Only a few counts were recorded for this clonotype. V gene TRBV29-1 combines with J gene TRBJ2-3; D uncertain. The germline gives CDR1 SQVTM, CDR2 ANQGSEA. The CDR3 is 12 residues long. Trimming removed 1 base from V and 6 bases from J, with 8 bases in between. Written as DNA, the CDR3 is TGCAGCGTTGAAGTCTATCAGGATACGCAGTATTTT. Protein sequence: CSVEVYQDTQYF.

This clonotype was recorded a few times. The CDR3 coding sequence is TGTGCCAGCAGCTTCTTAGCGGGAGGGCCAAGGGACGAGCAGTACTTC. It codes for CASSFLAGGPRDEQYF. The chain links TRBV7-2 to TRBJ2-7; 11 bases match TRBD2. CDR3 size: 16 residues. Germline-derived CDR1 and CDR2 are SGHTA and FQGNSA. The J segment lost 5 bases and the V segment lost 3 bases, leaving 9 bases of the junction unmatched.

This clonotype came up a few times. This chain connects TRBV12-3 or TRBV12-4 to TRBJ2-5; tentative D call: TRBD2 (6 bases). This CDR3 is built from 14 residues. Trimming cost V 3 bases and J 3 bases, with 11 bases left between them. The CDR3 DNA sequence: TGTGCCAGCAGTTTCCTTGGAGGGGAAGAGACCCAGTACTTC. Amino acids: CASSFLGGEETQYF.

This clonotype occurred a few times. This CDR3 is CSALEPGGIAKNIQYF. CDR3 DNA: TGCAGCGCCCTTGAACCGGGGGGCATAGCCAAAAACATTCAGTACTTC. The chain combines TRBV29-1 with TRBJ2-4, with a tentative D call TRBD2 (7 bases). The V end lost 7 bases, the J end lost 0 bases, and 19 bases lay between the germline ends. The CDR3 length is 16 residues. Per germline, CDR1 SQVTM and CDR2 ANQGSEA.

This clonotype has more than one count but fewer than ten. The CDR3 nucleotides read TGCGCCAGCAGAGCACAGGGGGCAAGCACAGATACGCAGTATTTT. Amino acids: CASRAQGASTDTQYF. The chain joins TRBV10-2 to TRBJ2-3, with 9 bases aligning to TRBD1. Per the germline V gene, CDR1 is WSHSY and CDR2 is SAAADI. The V segment lost 6 bases and the J segment 0 bases; nucleotides outside the gene matches: 4. CDR3 length equals 15 residues.

In this sample, this clonotype turned up a few times. The rearrangement uses TRBV5-1 and TRBJ2-5, with D maybe TRBD2 (6 bases). Trimming took off 4 bases at V and 4 bases at J, with 14 bases between the two ends. Germline loops: CDR1 SGHRS, CDR2 YFSETQ. The CDR3 sequence is 14 residues long. CDR3 amino acids: CASSDGGGPETQYF. In DNA, the CDR3 is TGCGCCAGCAGCGACGGTGGAGGGCCAGAGACCCAGTACTTC.

The J gene is TRBJ2-7, the V gene TRBV20-1, with TRBD1 as a possible D gene (6 bases). CDR1 is DFQATT and CDR2 is SNEGSKA in the germline V gene (reference sequence). This CDR3 has 11 amino acids. V lost 3 bases and J 5 bases, leaving 8 bases between the germline ends. The CDR3 DNA is TGCAGTGCTAGTCAGGGGCACGAGCAGTACTTC. Its protein product is CSASQGHEQYF.

V and J are TRBV25-1 and TRBJ1-6, with TRBD1 matching over 9 bases. The V segment lost 3 bases and the J segment 9 bases; nucleotides outside the gene matches: 3. The length of the CDR3 is 14 residues. CDR1 is MGHDK, CDR2 SYGVNS, per germline. The CDR3 here is CASSEDRGSSPLHF. In DNA, the CDR3 is TGTGCCAGCAGTGAGGACAGGGGAAGTTCACCCCTCCACTTT.

This chain uses TRBV5-1 with TRBJ2-1; TRBD2 agrees at 12 bases. V was clipped by 6 bases and J by 5 bases; unmatched bases: 6. Germline V CDR1 and CDR2: SGHRS, YFSETQ. The CDR3 sequence is 15 residues long. CDR3 sequence: CASTGTSGWNNEQFF. The CDR3 nucleotides read TGCGCCAGCACGGGGACTAGCGGGTGGAACAATGAGCAGTTCTTC.

The chain recombines TRBV30 with TRBJ2-7; 10 bases line up with TRBD1. The junction had 7 bases not matched to a gene; V was cut back by 3 bases and J by 2 bases. CDR3 length: 15 amino acids. CDR1 is GTSNPN and CDR2 is SVGIG in the germline V gene (reference sequence). The CDR3 region has the DNA TGTGCCTGGAGGGCCCCCGGGACAGGGGCCTACGAGCAGTACTTC. This sequence encodes CAWRAPGTGAYEQYF.

This sequence joins TRBV18 and TRBJ1-6; the D gene is possibly TRBD1 (6 bases). The CDR3 is 16 residues long. Per germline, CDR1 KGHSH and CDR2 LQKENI. Trimming took 3 bases from V and 9 from J, leaving 18 bases between them. The CDR3, as DNA: TGTGCCAGCTCACCGAGTTTACAGGGAGGCGGTTCACCCCTCCACTTT. The encoded protein is CASSPSLQGGGSPLHF. The full variable domain, rest sourced from reference TRBV18 and TRBJ1-6, is NAGVMQNPRHLVRRRGQEARLRCSPMKGHSHVYWYRQLPEEGLKFMVYLQKENIIDESGMPKERFSAEFPKEGPSILRIQQVVRGDSAAYFCASSPSLQGGGSPLHFGNGTRLTVT.